The 6 T cell receptor beta chains in this list originate from one sample, sequenced in a study of beta chain features in type 1 diabetes. General study results and limits: A moderate, significant TCRB CDR3 shortening appeared in type 1 diabetes across four CD4+ subsets.

TCRB transcripts that were expressed got sequenced, as all of the isolated RNA had been reverse transcribed. Assay: immunoSEQ multiplex PCR; the TCRdb copy retains only in-frame clones and omits some. The table lists some 350,000 clones, roughly 12% of them singletons. No antigens are known for them. The sequenced material came from naive CD4+ T cells from blood. These receptors came from a woman under 30 with type 1 diabetes.

The chain joins TRBV5-1 to TRBJ2-1; D is unclear. V was cut by 10 bases and J by 4 bases, with 15 bases left in between. Per the germline V gene, CDR1 is SGHRS and CDR2 is YFSETQ. The CDR3 runs to 13 residues. CDR3 DNA sequence: TGCGCCTGCCGTCTAGTAATGTACAATGAGCAGTTCTTC. Translation gives CACRLVMYNEQFF.

The rearrangement joins TRBV7-9 to TRBJ2-6; D uncertain. V gave up 5 bases and J gave up 2 bases, with 4 bases separating them. Germline CDR1 and CDR2: SEHNR and FQNEAQ (reference sequence). The CDR3 is 13 amino acids. The CDR3 sequence: CASSQAGANVLTF. In DNA, the CDR3 is TGTGCCAGCAGCCAGGCTGGGGCCAACGTCCTGACTTTC. Variable domain in full (rest from reference TRBV7-9 and TRBJ2-6): DTGVSQNPRHKITKRGQNVTFRCDPISEHNRLYWYRQTLGQGPEFLTYFQNEAQLEKSRLLSDRFSAERPKGSFSTLEIQRTEQGDSAMYLCASSQAGANVLTFGAGSRLTVL.

This clone came up a few times. V is TRBV5-1 and J is TRBJ2-2; D is undetermined. The germline CDR1 and CDR2 sequences are SGHRS and YFSETQ. The CDR3 length is 13 residues. With 1 base removed from V and 4 bases from J, the gap between germline ends came to 5 bases. CDR3 coding DNA: TGCGCCAGCAGCTTGATCGTCACCGGGGAGCTGTTTTTT. This codes for CASSLIVTGELFF.

The sample holds a few counts of this clone. The V call is TRBV25-1, the J call TRBJ2-4, with 14 bases fitting TRBD2. CDR1 MGHDK and CDR2 SYGVNS come from the germline V gene. The CDR3 sequence is 15 residues long. V shed 5 bases, J shed 15 bases, and the junction held 12 bases outside the gene matches. The CDR3 here is CASSPQGLAGGPGYF. DNA for the CDR3: TGTGCCAGCAGTCCGCAAGGACTAGCGGGGGGCCCGGGGTACTTC.

This clone was picked up a small number of times. This chain links TRBV6-6 with TRBJ2-7; TRBD1 agrees at 8 bases. The CDR3 extends over 15 amino acids. V lost 7 bases to trimming and J lost 3 bases; unmatched junction nucleotides: 11. The germline CDR1 and CDR2 sequences are MNHNY and SVGAGI (reference sequence). The CDR3 spells CASTRGTGVVYEQYF. CDR3 DNA: TGTGCCAGCACCAGAGGGACAGGTGTGGTCTACGAGCAGTACTTC.

The chain combines TRBV9 with TRBJ2-4; 12 bases map to TRBD1. Per germline, CDR1 SGDLS and CDR2 YYNGEE. The CDR3 is 17 residues long. V lost 3 bases and J lost 2; bases outside the gene matches: 6. The CDR3 region has the DNA TGTGCCAGCAGCGGCACCGGGACAGGGGGCACCAAAAACATTCAGTACTTC. Protein product: CASSGTGTGGTKNIQYF.